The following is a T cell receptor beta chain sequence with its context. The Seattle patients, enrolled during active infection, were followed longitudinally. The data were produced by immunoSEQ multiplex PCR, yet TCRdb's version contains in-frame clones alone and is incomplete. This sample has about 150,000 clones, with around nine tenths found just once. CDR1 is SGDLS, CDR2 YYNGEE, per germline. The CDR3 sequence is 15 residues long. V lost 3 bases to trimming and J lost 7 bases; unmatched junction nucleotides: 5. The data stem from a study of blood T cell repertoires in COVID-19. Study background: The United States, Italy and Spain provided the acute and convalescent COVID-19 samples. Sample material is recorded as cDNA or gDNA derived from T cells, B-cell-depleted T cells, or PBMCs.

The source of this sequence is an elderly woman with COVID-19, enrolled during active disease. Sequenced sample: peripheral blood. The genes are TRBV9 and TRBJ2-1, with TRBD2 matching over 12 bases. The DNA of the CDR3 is TGTGCCAGCAGCGCGACTAGCGGGAGCTTTAATGAGCAGTTCTTC. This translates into CASSATSGSFNEQFF.